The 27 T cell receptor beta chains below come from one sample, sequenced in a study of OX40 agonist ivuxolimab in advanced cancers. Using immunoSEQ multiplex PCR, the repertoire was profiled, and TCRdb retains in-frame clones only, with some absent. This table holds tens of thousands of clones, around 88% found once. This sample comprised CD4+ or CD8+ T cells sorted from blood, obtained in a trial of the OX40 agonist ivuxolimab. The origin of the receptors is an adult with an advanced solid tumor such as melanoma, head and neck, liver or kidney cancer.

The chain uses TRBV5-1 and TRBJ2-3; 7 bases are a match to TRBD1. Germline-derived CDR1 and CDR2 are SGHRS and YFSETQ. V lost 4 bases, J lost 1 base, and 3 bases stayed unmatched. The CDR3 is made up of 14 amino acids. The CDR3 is CASSTGQRTDTQYF. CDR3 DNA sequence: TGCGCCAGCAGCACGGGACAGCGCACAGATACGCAGTATTTT.

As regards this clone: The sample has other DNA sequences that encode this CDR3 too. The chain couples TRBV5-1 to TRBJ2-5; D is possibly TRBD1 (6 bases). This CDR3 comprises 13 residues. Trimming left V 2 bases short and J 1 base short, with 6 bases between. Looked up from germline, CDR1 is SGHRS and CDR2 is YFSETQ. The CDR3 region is CASSLGGQETQYF. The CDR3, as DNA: TGCGCCAGCAGCTTAGGGGGCCAAGAGACCCAGTACTTC.

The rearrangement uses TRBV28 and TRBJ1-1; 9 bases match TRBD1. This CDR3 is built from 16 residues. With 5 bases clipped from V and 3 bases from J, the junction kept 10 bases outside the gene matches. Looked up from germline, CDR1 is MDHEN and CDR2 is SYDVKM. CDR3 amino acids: CASSTQPGQGHTEAFF. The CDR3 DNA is TGTGCCAGCAGTACCCAACCGGGACAGGGACACACTGAAGCTTTCTTT.

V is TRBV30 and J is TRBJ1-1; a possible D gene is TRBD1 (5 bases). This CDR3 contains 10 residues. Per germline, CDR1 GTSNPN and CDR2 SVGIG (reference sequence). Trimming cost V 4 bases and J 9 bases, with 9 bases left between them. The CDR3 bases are TGTGCCTGGACAGGGTCCCAAGCTTTCTTT. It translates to CAWTGSQAFF.

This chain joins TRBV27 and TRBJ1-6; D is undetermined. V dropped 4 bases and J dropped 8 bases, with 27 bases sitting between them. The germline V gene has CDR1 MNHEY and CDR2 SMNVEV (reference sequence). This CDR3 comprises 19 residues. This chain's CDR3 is CASSSPSRLSELPYSPLHF. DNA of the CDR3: TGTGCCAGCAGTTCCCCCTCACGATTGTCGGAGCTACCTTATTCACCCCTCCACTTT.

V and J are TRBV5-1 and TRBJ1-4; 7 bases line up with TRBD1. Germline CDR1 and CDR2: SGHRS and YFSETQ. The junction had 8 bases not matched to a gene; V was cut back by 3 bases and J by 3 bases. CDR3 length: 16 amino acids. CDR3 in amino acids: CASSSSTGTANEKLFF. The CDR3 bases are TGCGCCAGCAGCTCTTCAACCGGGACAGCTAATGAAAAACTGTTTTTT. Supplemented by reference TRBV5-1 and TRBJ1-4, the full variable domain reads KAGVTQTPRYLIKTRGQQVTLSCSPISGHRSVSWYQQTPGQGLQFLFEYFSETQRNKGNFPGRFSGRQFSNSRSEMNVSTLELGDSALYLCASSSSTGTANEKLFFGSGTQLSVL.

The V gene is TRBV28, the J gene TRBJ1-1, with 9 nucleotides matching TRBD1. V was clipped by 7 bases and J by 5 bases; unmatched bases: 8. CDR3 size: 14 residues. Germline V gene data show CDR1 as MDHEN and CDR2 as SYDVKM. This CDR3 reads CASIQQGARTEAFF. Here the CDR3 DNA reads TGTGCCAGCATCCAACAGGGGGCGCGGACTGAAGCTTTCTTT.

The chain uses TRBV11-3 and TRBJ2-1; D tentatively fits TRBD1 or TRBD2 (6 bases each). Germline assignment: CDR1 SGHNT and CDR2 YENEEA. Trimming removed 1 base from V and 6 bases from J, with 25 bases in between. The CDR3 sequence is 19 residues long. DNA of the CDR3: TGTGCCAGCAGCTTAGGTTCGGGTTTGGGACGGAGGGGGGCCAATGAGCAGTTCTTC. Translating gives CASSLGSGLGRRGANEQFF.

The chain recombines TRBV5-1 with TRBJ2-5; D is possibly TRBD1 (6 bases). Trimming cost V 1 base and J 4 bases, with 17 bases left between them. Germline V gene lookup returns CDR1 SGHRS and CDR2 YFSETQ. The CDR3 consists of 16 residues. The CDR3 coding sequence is TGCGCCAGCAGCTTGTTGTCAGGCAGGGGCGGAGAGACCCAGTACTTC. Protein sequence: CASSLLSGRGGETQYF.

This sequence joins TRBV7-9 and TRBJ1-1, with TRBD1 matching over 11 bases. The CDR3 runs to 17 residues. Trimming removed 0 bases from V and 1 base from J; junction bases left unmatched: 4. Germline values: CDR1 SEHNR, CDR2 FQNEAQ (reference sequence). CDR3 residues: CASSLASDRGQNTEAFF. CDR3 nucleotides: TGTGCCAGCAGCTTAGCCTCGGACAGGGGGCAGAACACTGAAGCTTTCTTT.

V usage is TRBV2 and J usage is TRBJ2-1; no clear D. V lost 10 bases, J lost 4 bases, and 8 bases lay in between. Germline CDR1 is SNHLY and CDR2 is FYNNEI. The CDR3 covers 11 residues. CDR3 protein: CATRGYNEQFF. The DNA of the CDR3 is TGTGCCACCCGAGGTTACAATGAGCAGTTCTTC.

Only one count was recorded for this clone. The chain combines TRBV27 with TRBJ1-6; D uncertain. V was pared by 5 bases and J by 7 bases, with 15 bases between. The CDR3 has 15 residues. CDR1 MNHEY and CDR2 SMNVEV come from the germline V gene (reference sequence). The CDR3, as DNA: TGTGCCAGCAGTATAGGACCAACGGGGAATTCACCCCTCCACTTT. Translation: CASSIGPTGNSPLHF.

The CDR3 is CATSRYRRGSTDTQYF. In nucleotides, the CDR3 is TGTGCCACCAGCAGGTACAGGCGGGGGAGCACAGATACGCAGTATTTT. The chain is built from TRBV15 and TRBJ2-3; TRBD2 aligns across 7 bases. The V gene end was trimmed by 3 bases and the J gene end by 0 bases; junction bases not matched to a gene: 6. Germline loops: CDR1 LNHNV, CDR2 YYDKDF (reference sequence). The CDR3 consists of 16 residues.

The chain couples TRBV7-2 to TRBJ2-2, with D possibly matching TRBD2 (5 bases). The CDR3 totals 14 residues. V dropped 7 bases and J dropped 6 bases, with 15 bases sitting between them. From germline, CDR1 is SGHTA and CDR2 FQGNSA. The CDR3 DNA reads TGTGCCAGCACTCGGACTGTCGGATCCGGGGAGCTGTTTTTT. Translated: CASTRTVGSGELFF.

Here the CDR3 DNA reads TGTGCCAGCTCACCACTAGCGGGTACCACCTACGAGCAGTACTTC. Residues: CASSPLAGTTYEQYF. The chain joins TRBV18 to TRBJ2-7, with 7 bases matching TRBD2. CDR1 is KGHSH and CDR2 is LQKENI in the germline V gene. V gave up 1 base and J gave up 2 bases; unmatched junction bases: 5. The length of the CDR3 is 15 residues.

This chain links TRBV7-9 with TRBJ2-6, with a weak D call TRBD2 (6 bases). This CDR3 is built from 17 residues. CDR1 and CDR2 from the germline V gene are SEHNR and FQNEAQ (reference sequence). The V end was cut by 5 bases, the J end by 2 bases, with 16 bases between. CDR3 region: CASSIGTAKPGANVLTF. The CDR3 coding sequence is TGTGCCAGCAGCATCGGGACTGCTAAACCTGGGGCCAACGTCCTGACTTTC.

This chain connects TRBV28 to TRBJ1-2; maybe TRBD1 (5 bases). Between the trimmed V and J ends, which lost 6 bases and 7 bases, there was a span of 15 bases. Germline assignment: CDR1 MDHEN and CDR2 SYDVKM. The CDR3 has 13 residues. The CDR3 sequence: CASRNRLRGGYTF. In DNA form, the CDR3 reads TGTGCCAGCAGGAACCGCCTTAGGGGTGGCTACACCTTC.

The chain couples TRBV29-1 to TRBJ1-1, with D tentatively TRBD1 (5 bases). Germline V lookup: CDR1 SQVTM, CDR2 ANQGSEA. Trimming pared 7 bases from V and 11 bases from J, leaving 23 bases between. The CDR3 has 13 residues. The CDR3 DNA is TGCAGCGCCTGGGGCGGACCCCCACCAGTGGCTTTCTTT. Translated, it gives CSAWGGPPPVAFF.

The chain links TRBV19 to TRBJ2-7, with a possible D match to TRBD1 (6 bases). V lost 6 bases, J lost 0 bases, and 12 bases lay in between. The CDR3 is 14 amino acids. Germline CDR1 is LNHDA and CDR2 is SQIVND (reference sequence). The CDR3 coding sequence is TGTGCCAGTAGCGGGACACTTAGCTCCTACGAGCAGTACTTC. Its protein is CASSGTLSSYEQYF.

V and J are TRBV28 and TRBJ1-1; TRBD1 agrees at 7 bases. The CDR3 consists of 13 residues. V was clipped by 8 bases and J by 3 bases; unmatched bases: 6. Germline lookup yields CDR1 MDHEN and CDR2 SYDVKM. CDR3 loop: CASLRTGHTEAFF. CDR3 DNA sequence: TGTGCCAGCCTTAGGACAGGCCACACTGAAGCTTTCTTT.

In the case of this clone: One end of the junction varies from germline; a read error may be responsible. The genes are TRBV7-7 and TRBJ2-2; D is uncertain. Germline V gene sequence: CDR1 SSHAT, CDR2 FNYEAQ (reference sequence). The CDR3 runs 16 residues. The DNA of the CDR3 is TGTGCTAGCAGCGCGGTAGGCCCTTCCAACACCGGGGAGCTGTTTTTT. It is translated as CASSAVGPSNTGELFF.

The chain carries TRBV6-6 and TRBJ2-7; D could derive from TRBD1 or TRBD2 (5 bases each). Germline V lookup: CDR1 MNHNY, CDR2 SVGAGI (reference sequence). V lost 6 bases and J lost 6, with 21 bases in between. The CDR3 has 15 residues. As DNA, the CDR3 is TGTGCCAGCAGCCCTGAGGGGCTAGCAATCCGCGAGCAGTACTTC. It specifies CASSPEGLAIREQYF.

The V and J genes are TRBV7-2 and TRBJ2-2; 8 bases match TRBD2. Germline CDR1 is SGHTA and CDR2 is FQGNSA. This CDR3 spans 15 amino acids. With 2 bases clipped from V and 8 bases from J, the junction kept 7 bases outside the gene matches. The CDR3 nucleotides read TGTGCCAGCAGCTTAACGCGGGGGGCGCGTGGGGAGCTGTTTTTT. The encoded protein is CASSLTRGARGELFF.

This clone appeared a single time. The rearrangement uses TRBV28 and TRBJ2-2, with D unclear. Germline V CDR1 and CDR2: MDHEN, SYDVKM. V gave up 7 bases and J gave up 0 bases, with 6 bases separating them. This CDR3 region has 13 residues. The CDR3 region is CASTVANTGELFF. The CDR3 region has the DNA TGTGCCAGCACCGTGGCGAACACCGGGGAGCTGTTTTTT.

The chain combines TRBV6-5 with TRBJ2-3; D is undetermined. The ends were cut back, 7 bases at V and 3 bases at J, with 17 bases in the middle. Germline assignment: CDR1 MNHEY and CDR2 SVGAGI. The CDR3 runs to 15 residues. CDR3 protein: CASKSRATQTDTQYF. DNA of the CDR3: TGTGCCAGCAAATCTAGGGCGACCCAGACAGATACGCAGTATTTT.

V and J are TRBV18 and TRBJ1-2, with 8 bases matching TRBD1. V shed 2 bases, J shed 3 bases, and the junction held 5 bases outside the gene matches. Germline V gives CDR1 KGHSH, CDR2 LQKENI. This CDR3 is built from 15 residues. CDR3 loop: CASSPATGEDYGYTF. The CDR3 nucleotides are TGTGCCAGCTCACCAGCGACAGGGGAAGACTATGGCTACACCTTC.

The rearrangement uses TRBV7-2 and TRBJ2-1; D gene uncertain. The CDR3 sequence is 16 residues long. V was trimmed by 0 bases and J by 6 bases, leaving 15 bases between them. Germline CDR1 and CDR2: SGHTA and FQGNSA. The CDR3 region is CASSLAIGFRANEQFF. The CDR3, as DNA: TGTGCCAGCAGCTTAGCGATCGGGTTCAGAGCCAATGAGCAGTTCTTC.